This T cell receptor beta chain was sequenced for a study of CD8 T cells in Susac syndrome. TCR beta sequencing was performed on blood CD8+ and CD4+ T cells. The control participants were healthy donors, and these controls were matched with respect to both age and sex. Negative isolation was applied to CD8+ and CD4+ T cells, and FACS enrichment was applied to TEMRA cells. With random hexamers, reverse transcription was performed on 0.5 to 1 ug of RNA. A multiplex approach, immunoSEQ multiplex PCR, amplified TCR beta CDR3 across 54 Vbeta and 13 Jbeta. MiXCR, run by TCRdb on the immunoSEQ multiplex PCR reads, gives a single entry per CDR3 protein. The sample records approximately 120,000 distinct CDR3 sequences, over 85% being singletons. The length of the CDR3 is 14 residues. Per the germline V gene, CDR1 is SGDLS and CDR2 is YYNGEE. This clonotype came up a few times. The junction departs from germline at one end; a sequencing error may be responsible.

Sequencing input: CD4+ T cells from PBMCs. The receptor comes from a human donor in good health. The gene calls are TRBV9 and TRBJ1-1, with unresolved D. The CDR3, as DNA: TGTGCCAGCAGCGTAGCGGATCAGAACGCTGAAGCTTTCTTT. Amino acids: CASSVADQNAEAFF.